Presented here are 13 T cell receptor beta chains from one specimen sequenced in a study of cytomegalovirus exposure and HLA in healthy donors. The primer mix had 60 Vbeta and 13 Jbeta primers. The table came from immunoSEQ multiplex PCR; TCRdb's copy has only in-frame clones and leaves some out. The sample carries 95,000 to 150,000 clones, around 80% recorded once. The sequenced material came from PBMCs. The receptors were gathered from a female donor in good health and CMV-seronegative.

The sample holds one count of this clone. The chain is built from TRBV6-1 and TRBJ1-2; TRBD1 aligns across 7 bases. V lost 9 bases to trimming and J lost 3 bases; unmatched junction nucleotides: 7. The CDR3 runs to 13 residues. The germline gives CDR1 MNHNS, CDR2 SASEGT. The CDR3 sequence is CASRWQGDYGYTF. In DNA form, the CDR3 reads TGTGCCAGTAGGTGGCAGGGGGACTATGGCTACACCTTC.

This rearrangement joins TRBV10-3 to TRBJ2-5; D possibly corresponds to TRBD2 (7 bases). V gave up 2 bases and J gave up 7 bases, with 17 bases separating them. The CDR3 length is 15 residues. CDR1 is ENHRY, CDR2 SYGVKD, per germline. CDR3 nucleotides: TGTGCCATCAGTGAGAGGGGGGGGACCGAAGGGACCCAGTACTTC. As protein: CAISERGGTEGTQYF.

The chain couples TRBV5-1 to TRBJ1-1; 11 nucleotides match TRBD1. Germline CDR1 is SGHRS and CDR2 is YFSETQ. V shed 5 bases, J shed 6 bases, and the junction held 6 bases outside the gene matches. The CDR3 totals 14 residues. The CDR3 DNA sequence: TGCGCCAGCAGGCGGGACAGGGGGGTGTCTGAAGCTTTCTTT. Translated: CASRRDRGVSEAFF.

The chain recombines TRBV18 with TRBJ1-2; possible D gene TRBD1, 6 bases. The germline V and J ends were trimmed by 5 bases and 0 bases, with 10 bases remaining between them. Germline V gene sequence: CDR1 KGHSH, CDR2 LQKENI. The CDR3 extends over 14 amino acids. CDR3 loop: CASSRDTANYGYTF. CDR3 in DNA: TGTGCCAGCTCAAGGGACACTGCTAACTATGGCTACACCTTC.

This clone has just one count. J is TRBJ1-5 and V is TRBV2, with 9 positions matching TRBD1. This CDR3 comprises 15 residues. Germline V gene lookup returns CDR1 SNHLY and CDR2 FYNNEI. Unmatched junction bases numbered 4, after V lost 1 base and J lost 6 bases. The CDR3 coding sequence is TGTGCCAGCAGTGAAGACACAGGGGGCGGTCAGCCCCAGCATTTT. Amino acid sequence: CASSEDTGGGQPQHF.

This chain connects TRBV2 to TRBJ1-1; 7 bases are shared with TRBD1. The CDR3 runs to 15 residues. Per germline, CDR1 SNHLY and CDR2 FYNNEI. The junction had 10 bases not matched to a gene; V was cut back by 8 bases and J by 1 base. The CDR3 nucleotides are TGTGCCAGCCAGAACAGGGGTCAGCAGAACACTGAAGCTTTCTTT. Protein sequence: CASQNRGQQNTEAFF.

DNA for the CDR3: TGCGCCAGCAGCCAAGCTAACGAGCAGTACTTC. It specifies CASSQANEQYF. The J gene is TRBJ2-5, the V gene TRBV4-1, with D hard to call. The better agreement between TRBJ2-7 and the DNA end casts doubt on the J call. Germline V gene data show CDR1 as MGHRA and CDR2 as YSYEKL. The CDR3 is made up of 11 amino acids.

The chain uses TRBV9 and TRBJ2-1; TRBD1 is a possible D gene (5 bases). Trimming pared 1 base from V and 1 base from J, leaving 9 bases between. Germline V gene sequence: CDR1 SGDLS, CDR2 YYNGEE. This CDR3 has 15 amino acids. CDR3 DNA: TGTGCCAGCAGCGTATCGGACACTTCCTACAATGAGCAGTTCTTC. Protein sequence: CASSVSDTSYNEQFF. The complete variable domain, with remaining parts taken from reference TRBV9 and TRBJ2-1, reads DSGVTQTPKHLITATGQRVTLRCSPRSGDLSVYWYQQSLDQGLQFLIQYYNGEERAKGNILERFSAQQFPDLHSELNLSSLELGDSALYFCASSVSDTSYNEQFFGPGTRLTVL.

The chain combines TRBV6-4 with TRBJ2-4; perhaps TRBD2 as D (7 bases). The CDR3 is 13 amino acids. The V end was cut by 4 bases, the J end by 9 bases, with 13 bases between. CDR1 and CDR2 from the germline V gene are MRHNA and SNTAGT. CDR3 nucleotide sequence: TGTGCCAGCAGTGGTAGGGGGGGGCTCATTCAGTACTTC. This gives the protein CASSGRGGLIQYF.

The V call is TRBV15, the J call TRBJ2-1, with D perhaps matching TRBD1 (6 bases). CDR1 is LNHNV, CDR2 YYDKDF, per germline (reference sequence). V was pared by 0 bases and J by 8 bases, with 14 bases between. The CDR3 runs 15 residues. The DNA for the CDR3 is TGTGCCACCAGCAGAGAGGGGGCCGAGGTCGATGAGCAGTTCTTC. Its protein product is CATSREGAEVDEQFF.

The gene calls are TRBV6-5 and TRBJ1-2; unclear D gene. The germline V and J ends were trimmed by 10 bases and 3 bases, with 15 bases remaining between them. The CDR3 totals 13 residues. Per germline, CDR1 MNHEY and CDR2 SVGAGI. The DNA for the CDR3 is TGTGCCACGACTAGAACAGAAGACTATGGCTACACCTTC. Amino acids: CATTRTEDYGYTF.

Of note for this clone: The sample contains more than one DNA sequence encoding this CDR3. The gene calls are TRBV18 and TRBJ1-1; 8 nucleotides agree with TRBD1. This CDR3 spans 15 amino acids. Germline CDR1 and CDR2: KGHSH and LQKENI. J was trimmed by 2 bases and V by 3 bases; bases with no gene match: 5. The CDR3 loop is CASSPTGGANTEAFF. The DNA of the CDR3 is TGTGCCAGCTCACCCACAGGGGGGGCCAACACTGAAGCTTTCTTT.

The V gene is TRBV18, the J gene TRBJ2-5, with 7 bases lining up with TRBD1. The CDR3 covers 15 residues. Germline CDR1 and CDR2: KGHSH and LQKENI. Trimming cost V 4 bases and J 5 bases; bases outside gene matches: 10. CDR3 loop: CASSRRQGEGETQYF. The CDR3 nucleotides read TGTGCCAGCTCACGTCGACAGGGAGAGGGGGAGACCCAGTACTTC.